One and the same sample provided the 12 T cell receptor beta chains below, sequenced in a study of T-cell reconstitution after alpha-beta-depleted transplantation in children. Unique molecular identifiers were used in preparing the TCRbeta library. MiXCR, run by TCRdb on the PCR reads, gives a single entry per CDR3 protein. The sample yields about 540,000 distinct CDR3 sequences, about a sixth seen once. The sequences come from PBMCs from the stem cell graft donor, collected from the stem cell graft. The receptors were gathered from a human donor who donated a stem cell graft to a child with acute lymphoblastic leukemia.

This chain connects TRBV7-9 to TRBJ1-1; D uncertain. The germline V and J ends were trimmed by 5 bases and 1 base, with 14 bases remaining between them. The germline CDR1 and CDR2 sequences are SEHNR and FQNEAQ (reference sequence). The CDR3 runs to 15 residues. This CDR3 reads CASSPVWTGNTEAFF. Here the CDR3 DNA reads TGTGCCAGCAGCCCAGTGTGGACGGGGAACACTGAAGCTTTCTTT.

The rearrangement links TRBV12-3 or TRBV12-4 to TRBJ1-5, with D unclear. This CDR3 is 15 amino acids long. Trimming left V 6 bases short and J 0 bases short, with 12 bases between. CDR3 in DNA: TGTGCCAGCAGGTTCTCGACGGTTAGCAATCAGCCCCAGCATTTT. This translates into CASRFSTVSNQPQHF.

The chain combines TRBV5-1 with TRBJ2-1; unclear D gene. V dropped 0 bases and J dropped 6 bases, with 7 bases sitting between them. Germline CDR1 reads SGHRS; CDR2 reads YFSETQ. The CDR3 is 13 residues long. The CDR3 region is CASSLGPVNEQFF. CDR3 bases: TGCGCCAGCAGCTTGGGACCAGTCAATGAGCAGTTCTTC.

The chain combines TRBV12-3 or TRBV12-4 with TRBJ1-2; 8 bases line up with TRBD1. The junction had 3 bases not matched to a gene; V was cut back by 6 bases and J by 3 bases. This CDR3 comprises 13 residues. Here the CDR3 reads CASSQGAYYGYTF. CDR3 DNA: TGTGCCAGCAGCCAGGGGGCCTACTATGGCTACACCTTC.

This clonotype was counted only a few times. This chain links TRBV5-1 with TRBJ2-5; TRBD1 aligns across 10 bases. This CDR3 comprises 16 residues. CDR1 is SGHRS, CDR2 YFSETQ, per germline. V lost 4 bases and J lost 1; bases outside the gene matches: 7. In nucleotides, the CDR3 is TGCGCCAGCAGCCGTTACGGGACAGGGGCCCAAGAGACCCAGTACTTC. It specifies CASSRYGTGAQETQYF.

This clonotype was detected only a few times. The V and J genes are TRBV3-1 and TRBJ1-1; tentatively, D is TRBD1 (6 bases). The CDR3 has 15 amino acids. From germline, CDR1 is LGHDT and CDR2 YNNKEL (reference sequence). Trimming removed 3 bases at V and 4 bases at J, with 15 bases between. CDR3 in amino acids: CASSQRDILGTEAFF. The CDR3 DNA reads TGTGCCAGCAGCCAGAGGGACATCCTAGGCACTGAAGCTTTCTTT.

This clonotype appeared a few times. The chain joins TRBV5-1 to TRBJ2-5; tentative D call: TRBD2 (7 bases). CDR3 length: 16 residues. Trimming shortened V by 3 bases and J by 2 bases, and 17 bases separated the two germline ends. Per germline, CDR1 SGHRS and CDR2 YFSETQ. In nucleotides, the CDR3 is TGCGCCAGCAGCTCGGGACTCGGGGGGCCTCAAGAGACCCAGTACTTC. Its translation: CASSSGLGGPQETQYF.

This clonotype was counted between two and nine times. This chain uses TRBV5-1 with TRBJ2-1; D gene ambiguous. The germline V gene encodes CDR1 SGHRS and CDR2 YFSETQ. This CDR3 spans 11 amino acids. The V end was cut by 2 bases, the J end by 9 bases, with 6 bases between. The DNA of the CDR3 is TGCGCCAGCAGCTTTACTACTGAGCAGTTCTTC. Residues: CASSFTTEQFF. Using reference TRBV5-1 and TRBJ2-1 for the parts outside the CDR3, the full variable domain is KAGVTQTPRYLIKTRGQQVTLSCSPISGHRSVSWYQQTPGQGLQFLFEYFSETQRNKGNFPGRFSGRQFSNSRSEMNVSTLELGDSALYLCASSFTTEQFFGPGTRLTVL.

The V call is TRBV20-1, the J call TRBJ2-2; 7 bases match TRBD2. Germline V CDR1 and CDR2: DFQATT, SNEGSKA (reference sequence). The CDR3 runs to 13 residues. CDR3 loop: CKCGSPNTGELFF. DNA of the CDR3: TGCAAATGCGGGAGCCCGAACACCGGGGAGCTGTTTTTT.

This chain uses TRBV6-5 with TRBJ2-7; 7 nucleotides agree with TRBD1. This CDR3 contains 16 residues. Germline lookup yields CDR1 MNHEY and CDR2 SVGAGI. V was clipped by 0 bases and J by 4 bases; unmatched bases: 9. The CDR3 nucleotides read TGTGCCAGCAGTTACTCTGAAACGGGACAGAAATACGAGCAGTACTTC. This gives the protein CASSYSETGQKYEQYF.

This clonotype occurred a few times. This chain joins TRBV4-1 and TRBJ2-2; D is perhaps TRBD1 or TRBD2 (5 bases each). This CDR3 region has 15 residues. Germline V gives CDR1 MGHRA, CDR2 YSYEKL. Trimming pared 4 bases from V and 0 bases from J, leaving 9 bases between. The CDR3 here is CASSRGPTNTGELFF. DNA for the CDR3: TGCGCCAGCAGCCGGGGACCAACGAACACCGGGGAGCTGTTTTTT.

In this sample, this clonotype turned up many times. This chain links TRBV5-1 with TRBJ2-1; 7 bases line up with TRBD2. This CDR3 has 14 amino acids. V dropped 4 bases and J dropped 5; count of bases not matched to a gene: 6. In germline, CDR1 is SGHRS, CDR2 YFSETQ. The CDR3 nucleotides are TGCGCCAGCAGCGGGGGGGACTGGAACAATGAGCAGTTCTTC. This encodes CASSGGDWNNEQFF.